This TCR beta chain appears in the sequencing data of a study of cytomegalovirus exposure and HLA in healthy donors. The CDR3 spans 18 residues. Study observations and caveats: A later analysis reportedly found fewer N-insertions in an Asian-associated ancestry cluster than the approximately 700-donor mean. Follow-up analysis later connected one missense variant in DCLRE1C with trimming of TCR beta V- and J-genes. The study designated some 180 TCR beta chains cytomegalovirus-associated. Some highly shared sequence variants likely arose as a pipeline artifact.

A note on this clone: What it binds is not known. At one of its ends the junction is not consistent with the germline gene, which may arise from a read error.

With 60 Vbeta and 13 Jbeta primers, the PCR was carried out. Sequenced by immunoSEQ multiplex PCR; TCRdb stores in-frame clones only, minus some. The table lists roughly 100,000 clones, over 65% of them singletons. V usage is TRBV23-1 and J usage is TRBJ2-7, with 7 bases fitting TRBD2. TRBV23-1 is annotated as an ORF whose role is uncertain. The sequence derives from a man aged 35 to 55 in good health and CMV-seropositive. What was sequenced was PBMCs. The CDR3 reads CASRPPSRGVLKNYEQCF. The CDR3 bases are TGCGCCAGCAGACCGCCTTCTCGGGGGGTATTAAAAAACTACGAGCAGTGCTTC.